This paragraph reports one T cell receptor beta chain. Its antigen is still unknown. Within one base of it there is no much larger clone, and no base qualities were kept. The sample belongs to a study of blood T cell repertoires in COVID-19 (dated by TCRdb to the early 2020s). At the level of the whole study: The collaborator samples originated in the United States, Italy and Spain and spanned the acute and convalescent phases of COVID-19. The material from the prospective study consisted of cDNA or gDNA derived from T cells, B-cell-depleted T cells, or PBMCs. The dataset comprised deeply sampled blood TCRbeta repertoires from subjects exposed to, actively infected with, or recovered from COVID-19. The repertoires were released in a freely available public database meant as a resource for research on the immune response to SARS-CoV-2. The samples were drawn from the first 160 participants of the ongoing ImmuneRACE study and from 1,254 subjects provided by 6 global collaborators. The sample metadata nearly always contained a de-identified subject ID, COVID-19 status, age in years and sex. Where available, HLA class I and class II types were taken from metadata supplied by the sample provider and were not determined by assay-based typing.

The immunoSEQ Assay, a bias-controlled multiplex PCR, was used to amplify TCRbeta CDR3 regions from genomic DNA. Concerning the study's data processing: The number of nucleated cells in each sample was estimated by amplification of reference gene primers within the assay. Sequence reads were collapsed and filtered to measure the absolute abundance of every unique TCRbeta CDR3 rearrangement. For each sample, productive Simpson clonality was calculated as the square root of Simpson's diversity index over productive rearrangements. TCRdb retrieved this table from immuneACCESS and kept in-frame rearrangements only. Not all clones are present; in checked studies, unresolved V genes account for under half, and no reason is known for the remainder. The V and J calls and clone size were taken over from that table, and D and trimming were inferred from the DNA. The sample includes a few hundred thousand clones, with more than 75% observed a single time. Of the sample, 10% is held by the ten largest clones.

Participants in the prospective study were aged roughly 18 to 100 years, lived in under 30 United States geographic areas, and enrolled through a virtual design. To assign participants to cohorts, the prospective study relied on clinical history that participants themselves reported in a screening survey and a study questionnaire. Recovered participants in ImmuneRACE Cohort 3 were defined by two consecutive negative NP/OP PCR tests, clearance by a healthcare professional, or resolution of symptoms. In the prospective study, mobile phlebotomists collected whole blood, serum and a nasopharyngeal or oropharyngeal swab from each participant. Additional blood draws and questionnaires over a 2-month period could optionally be provided by prospective study participants. Before DNA extraction, prospective study blood samples were shipped either frozen or at room temperature. The research as a whole found: The amount of clinical and demographic metadata varied by source and participant and was provided uncurated.

The germline V gene specifies KGHDR as CDR1 and SFDVKD as CDR2. The CDR3 contains 16 residues, cysteine and phenylalanine counted. The entry retains the CDR3 DNA only, 48 bases that are in frame from base 1. At the junction V is shortened by 5 bases and J by 2 bases, with 17 bases in between. This receptor was identified in a woman younger than 35 who had recovered from COVID-19. Source material: PBMCs or T cells enriched from blood (not recorded which). Here the chain combines TRBV24-1 and TRBJ1-2, with TRBD1 as a weak D call on 6 bases. The encoded CDR3 is CATSGARDTLNYGYTF. The nucleotide sequence is TGTGCCACCAGTGGAGCCCGGGACACACTAAACTATGGCTACACCTTC.